This T cell receptor (beta chain) emerged from a study of cytomegalovirus exposure and HLA in healthy donors. On the study more broadly: Earlier results showed 90 million to 120 million unique TCR beta sequences derived from roughly 190 million T cells. Unique TCRs from HLA-typed donors, around 79 million of them, were held in an early data release.

Germline CDR1 is MNHEY and CDR2 is SMNVEV (reference sequence). This CDR3 has 13 residues. V trimming: 7 bases; J trimming: 6 bases; junction bases outside the gene matches: 4. 13 Jbeta primers and 60 Vbeta primers were used for the PCR. Original processing notes: Later analysis identified 80 million to 85 million unique TCR beta chains, 9 million to 13 million shared. Some clones are missing from TCRdb's copy, which holds only in-frame ones; the method was immunoSEQ multiplex PCR. Clonal size and the V and J genes are those of that table, whereas D and trimming came from the DNA. The sample includes 210,000 or so clones, around 83% of them seen just once. Notes on the study in general: Most TCR beta V segments were productive about 87% or about 30% of the time in an earlier analysis.

Details on this clone: Its antigen is not known.

This rearrangement joins TRBV27 to TRBJ2-1, with TRBD1 matching over 9 bases. The sample was PBMCs. The receptor was isolated from a girl aged 2 to 9 in good health and CMV-seronegative. CDR3 coding DNA: TGTGCCAGCACACAGGGGGCCCTCAATGAGCAGTTCTTC. It specifies CASTQGALNEQFF.